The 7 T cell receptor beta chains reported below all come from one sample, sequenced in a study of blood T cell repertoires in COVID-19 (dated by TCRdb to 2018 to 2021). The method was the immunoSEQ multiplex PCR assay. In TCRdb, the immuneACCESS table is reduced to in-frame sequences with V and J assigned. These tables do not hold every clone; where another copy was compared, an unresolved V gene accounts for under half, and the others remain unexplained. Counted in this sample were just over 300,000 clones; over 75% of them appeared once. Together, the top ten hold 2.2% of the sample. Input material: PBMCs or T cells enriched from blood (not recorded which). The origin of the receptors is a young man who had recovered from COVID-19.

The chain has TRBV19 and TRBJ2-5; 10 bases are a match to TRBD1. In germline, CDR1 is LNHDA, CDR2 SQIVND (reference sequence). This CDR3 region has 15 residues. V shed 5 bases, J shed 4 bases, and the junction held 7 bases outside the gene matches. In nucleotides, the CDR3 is TGTGCCAGTAGTCCAGACAGGGGGCCTGTAGAGACCCAGTACTTC. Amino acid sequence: CASSPDRGPVETQYF.

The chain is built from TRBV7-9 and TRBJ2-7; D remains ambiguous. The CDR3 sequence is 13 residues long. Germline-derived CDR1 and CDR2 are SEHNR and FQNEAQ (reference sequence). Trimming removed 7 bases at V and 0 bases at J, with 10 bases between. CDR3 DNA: TGTGCCAGCAATGCGGTCAGCTCCTACGAGCAGTACTTC. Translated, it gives CASNAVSSYEQYF. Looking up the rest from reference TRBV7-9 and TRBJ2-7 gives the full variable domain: DTGVSQNPRHKITKRGQNVTFRCDPISEHNRLYWYRQTLGQGPEFLTYFQNEAQLEKSRLLSDRFSAERPKGSFSTLEIQRTEQGDSAMYLCASNAVSSYEQYFGPGTRLTVT.

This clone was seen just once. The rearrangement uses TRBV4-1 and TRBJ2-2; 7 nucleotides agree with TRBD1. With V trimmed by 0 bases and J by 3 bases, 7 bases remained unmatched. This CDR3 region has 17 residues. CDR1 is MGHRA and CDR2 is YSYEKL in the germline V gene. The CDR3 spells CASSQEEGGIDTGELFF. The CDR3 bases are TGCGCCAGCAGCCAAGAAGAAGGGGGCATAGACACCGGGGAGCTGTTTTTT.

The CDR3, as DNA: TGTGCCCAGGACAGGGGCTATCGCGACACTGAAGCTTTCTTT. Translated, it gives CAQDRGYRDTEAFF. The chain recombines TRBV30 with TRBJ1-1; 9 bases map to TRBD1. The CDR3 contains 14 residues. V lost 8 bases to trimming and J lost 3 bases; unmatched junction nucleotides: 10. Looked up from germline, CDR1 is GTSNPN and CDR2 is SVGIG (reference sequence).

In DNA, the CDR3 is TGCGCCAGCAGCCAAGATCCCACAGGGCCGGGCTATAATTCACCCCTCCACTTT. Protein: CASSQDPTGPGYNSPLHF. The chain is built from TRBV4-3 and TRBJ1-6; TRBD1 is a possible D gene (6 bases). The CDR3 consists of 18 residues. Looked up from germline, CDR1 is LGHNA and CDR2 is YSLEER. The V end lost 0 bases, the J end lost 3 bases, and 15 bases lay between the germline ends.

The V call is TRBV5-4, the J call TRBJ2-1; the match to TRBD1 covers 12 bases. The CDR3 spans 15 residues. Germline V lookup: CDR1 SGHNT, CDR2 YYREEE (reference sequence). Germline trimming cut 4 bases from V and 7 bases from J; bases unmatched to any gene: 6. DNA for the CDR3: TGTGCCAGCAGCAAGGGACAGGGGGCACTGAATGAGCAGTTCTTC. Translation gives CASSKGQGALNEQFF.

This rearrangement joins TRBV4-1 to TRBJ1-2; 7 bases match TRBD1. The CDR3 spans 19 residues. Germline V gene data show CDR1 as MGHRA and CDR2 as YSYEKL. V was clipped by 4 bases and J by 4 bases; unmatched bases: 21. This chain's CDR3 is CASSRTTGPAIKLSYGYTF. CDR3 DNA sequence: TGCGCCAGCAGCCGGACGACAGGGCCGGCCATAAAGTTAAGCTATGGCTACACCTTC.